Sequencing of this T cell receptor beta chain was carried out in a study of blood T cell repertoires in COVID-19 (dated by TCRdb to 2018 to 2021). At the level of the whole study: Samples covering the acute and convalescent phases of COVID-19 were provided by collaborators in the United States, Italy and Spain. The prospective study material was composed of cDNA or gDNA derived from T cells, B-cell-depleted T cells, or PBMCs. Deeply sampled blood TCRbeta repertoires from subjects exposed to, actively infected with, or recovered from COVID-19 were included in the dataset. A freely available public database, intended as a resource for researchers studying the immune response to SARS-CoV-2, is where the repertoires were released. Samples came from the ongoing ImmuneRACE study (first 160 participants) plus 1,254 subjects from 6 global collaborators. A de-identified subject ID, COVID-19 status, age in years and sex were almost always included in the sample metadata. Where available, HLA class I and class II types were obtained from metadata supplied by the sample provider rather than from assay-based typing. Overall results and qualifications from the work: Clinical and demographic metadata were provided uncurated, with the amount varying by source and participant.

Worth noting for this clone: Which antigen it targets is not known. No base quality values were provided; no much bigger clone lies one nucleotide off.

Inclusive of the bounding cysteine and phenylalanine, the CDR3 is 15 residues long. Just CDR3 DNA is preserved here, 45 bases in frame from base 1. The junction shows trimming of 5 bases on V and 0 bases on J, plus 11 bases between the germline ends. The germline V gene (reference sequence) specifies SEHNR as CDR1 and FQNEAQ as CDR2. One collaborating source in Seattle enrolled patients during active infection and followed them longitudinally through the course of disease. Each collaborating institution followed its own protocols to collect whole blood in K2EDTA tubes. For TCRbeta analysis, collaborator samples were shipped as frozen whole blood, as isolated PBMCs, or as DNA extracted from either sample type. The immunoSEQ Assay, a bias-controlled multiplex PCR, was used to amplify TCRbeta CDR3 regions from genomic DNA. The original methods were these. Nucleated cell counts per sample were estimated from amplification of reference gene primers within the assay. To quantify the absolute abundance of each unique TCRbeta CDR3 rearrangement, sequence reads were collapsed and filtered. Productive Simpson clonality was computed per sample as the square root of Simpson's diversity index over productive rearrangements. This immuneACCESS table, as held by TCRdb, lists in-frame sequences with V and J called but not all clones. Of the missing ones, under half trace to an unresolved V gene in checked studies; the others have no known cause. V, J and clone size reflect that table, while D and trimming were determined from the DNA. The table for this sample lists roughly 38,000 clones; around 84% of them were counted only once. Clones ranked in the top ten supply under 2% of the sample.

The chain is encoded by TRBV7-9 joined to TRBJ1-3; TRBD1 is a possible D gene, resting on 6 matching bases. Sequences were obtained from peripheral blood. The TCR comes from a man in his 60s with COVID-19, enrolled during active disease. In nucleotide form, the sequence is TGTGCCAGCAGCCTGACAGGAATCTCTGGAAACACCATATATTTT. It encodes CASSLTGISGNTIYF.